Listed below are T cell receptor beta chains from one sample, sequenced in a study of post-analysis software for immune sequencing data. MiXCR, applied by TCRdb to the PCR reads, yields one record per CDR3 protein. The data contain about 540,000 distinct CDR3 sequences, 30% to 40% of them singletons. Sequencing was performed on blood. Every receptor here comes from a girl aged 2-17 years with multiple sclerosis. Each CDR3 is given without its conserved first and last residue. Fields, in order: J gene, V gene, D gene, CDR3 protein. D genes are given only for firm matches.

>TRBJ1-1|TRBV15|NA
ATSQRGETARTEAF
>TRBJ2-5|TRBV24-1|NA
ATSGGGTEYQETQY
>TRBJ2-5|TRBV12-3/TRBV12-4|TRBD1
ASSTGTGETQY
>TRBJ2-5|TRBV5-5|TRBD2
ASSKTELAYQETQY
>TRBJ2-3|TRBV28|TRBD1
ASSLTASRTGGRDTQY
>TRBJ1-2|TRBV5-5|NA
ASSLRHTSGPNYGYT
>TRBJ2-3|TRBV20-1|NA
SARLGPEDTDTQY
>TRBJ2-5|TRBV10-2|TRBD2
VSRDGGAKETQY
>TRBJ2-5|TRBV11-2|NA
AITDGETQY
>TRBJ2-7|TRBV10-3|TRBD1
ASGTGPYEQY
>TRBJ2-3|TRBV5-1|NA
ASSWGVLGTDTRY
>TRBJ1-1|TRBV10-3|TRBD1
AISDFKRTGDTEAF
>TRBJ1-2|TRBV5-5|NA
ASSMTTGKFGYT
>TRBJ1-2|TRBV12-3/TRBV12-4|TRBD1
ASSLMAPGQGGVMDGYT
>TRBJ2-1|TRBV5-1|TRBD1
ASSSLDRRQGEQF
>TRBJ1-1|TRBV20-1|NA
SARDQGGPWEAF
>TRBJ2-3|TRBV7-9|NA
ASSFRQFTDTQY
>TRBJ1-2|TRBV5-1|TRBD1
ASSLVGQGDGYT
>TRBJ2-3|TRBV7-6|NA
ASSLDLSTDTQY
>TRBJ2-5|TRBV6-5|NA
ASTQGGETQY
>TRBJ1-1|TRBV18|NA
ASARKRDTEAF
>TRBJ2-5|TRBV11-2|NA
ASSSRQVLQETQY
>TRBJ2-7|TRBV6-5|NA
ASSDMGRTYEQY
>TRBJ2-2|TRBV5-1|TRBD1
ASSHPGQGNTGELF
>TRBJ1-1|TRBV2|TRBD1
ASRQGMNTEAF
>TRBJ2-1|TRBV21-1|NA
ASSKSHGVPLDNEQF
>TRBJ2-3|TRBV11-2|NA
ASSLDWDVKQY
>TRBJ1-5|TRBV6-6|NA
ASKQAGEGNQPQH
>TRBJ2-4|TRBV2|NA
ASTDTLAKNIQY
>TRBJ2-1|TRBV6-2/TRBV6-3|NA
ASSFGVSSCNEQF
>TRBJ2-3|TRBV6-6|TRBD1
ASSYGTVDPDTQY
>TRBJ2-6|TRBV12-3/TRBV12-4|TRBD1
ASSLEGATGANVLT
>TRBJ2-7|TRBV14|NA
ASSPSTSYLHEQY
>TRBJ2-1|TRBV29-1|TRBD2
SRPSGGYNEQF
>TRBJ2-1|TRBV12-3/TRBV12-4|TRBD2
ASSSSGTSVNEQF
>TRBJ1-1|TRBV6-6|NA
ASSYGQRAF
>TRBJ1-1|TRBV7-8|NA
ASSRNTLNTEAF